These T cell receptor beta chains were read from a single sample in a study of T cells after yellow fever vaccination. TCRdb itself ran the 5' RACE reads through MiXCR, one entry per CDR3 protein. Among some 350,000 distinct CDR3 sequences, about 9.9% were seen once, and the ten largest hold more than 15%. Specimen: PBMCs, collected on the day of the first yellow fever vaccination. The receptors were sampled from a man between 18 and 35 years old who received the YFV17D yellow fever vaccine. Both conserved end residues are part of each CDR3. A D gene is named only where the DNA matches it firmly. A clone size is listed for some rows: how often the clone was seen (once, few, many), or a class if it is expanded.

.	TRBD1	TRBV12-5	TRBJ2-3	TGTGCTAGTGGTCCTCCGGGACAGGACACAGATACGCAGTATTTT	CASGPPGQDTDTQYF
few	TRBD2	TRBV2	TRBJ2-2	TGTGCCAGCAGCGTGACTAGCGGGGGAGCGAACACCGGGGAGCTGTTTTTT	CASSVTSGGANTGELFF
few	.	TRBV15	TRBJ1-2	TGTGCCACCAGCAGAGATCCTAAGGGGGCTAACTATGGCTACACCTTC	CATSRDPKGANYGYTF
few	.	TRBV29-1	TRBJ1-1	TGCAGCGTTTCGCGAGAGATGAACACTGAAGCTTTCTTT	CSVSREMNTEAFF
few	TRBD2	TRBV20-1	TRBJ2-1	TGCAGTGCCGACCGGGGGGTTGGTGAGCAGTTCTTC	CSADRGVGEQFF
many	.	TRBV14	TRBJ2-1	TGTGCCAGCAGCCAAGAAACCTTAGATGAGCAGTTCTTC	CASSQETLDEQFF
.	.	TRBV29-1	TRBJ2-1	TGCAGCGCCCCAGCCAGGTGGGGGCGAGGTAATGAGCAGTTCTTC	CSAPARWGRGNEQFF
.	.	TRBV4-3	TRBJ2-1	TGCGCCAGCAGCCATCGCGGCACAGGGACGTACAATGAGCAGTTCTTC	CASSHRGTGTYNEQFF
few	.	TRBV12-3/TRBV12-4	TRBJ2-1	TGTGCCAGCAGTTCAGTACACAATGAGCAGTTCTTC	CASSSVHNEQFF
few	TRBD2	TRBV11-1	TRBJ2-1	TGTGCCAGCATCCACCTCCTCGGCGGGGGGCCTATTTACAATGAGCAGTTCTTC	CASIHLLGGGPIYNEQFF
.	.	TRBV7-9	TRBJ2-5	TGTGCCAGCAGCTTCCCGGGGTTCAGCGAGACCCAGTACTTC	CASSFPGFSETQYF
.	.	TRBV15	TRBJ2-3	TGTGCCACCAGCAGAGATGTGGGCACAGATACGCAGTATTTT	CATSRDVGTDTQYF
many	.	TRBV29-1	TRBJ2-5	TGCAGCGTTGTCCGGGAGACCCAGTACTTC	CSVVRETQYF
few	TRBD2	TRBV6-5	TRBJ2-1	TGTGCCAGCAGTTCCTCTGGACTAGCGGCGAACAATGAGCAGTTCTTC	CASSSSGLAANNEQFF
.	.	TRBV4-3	TRBJ1-1	TGCGCCAGCAGCCAAGAGGAGGGTTACACTGAAGCTTTCTTT	CASSQEEGYTEAFF
.	TRBD2	TRBV12-3/TRBV12-4	TRBJ2-1	TGTGCCAGCAGTTTGAGCGGGGGGGAAAACAATGAGCAGTTCTTC	CASSLSGGENNEQFF
many	TRBD2	TRBV20-1	TRBJ2-1	TGCAGTGCTAGACGCCTAGCGGGGGGATACAATGAGCAGTTCTTC	CSARRLAGGYNEQFF
.	.	TRBV4-3	TRBJ2-3	TGCGCCAGCAGTCGACAGGTCAGCACAGATACGCAGTATTTT	CASSRQVSTDTQYF
few	.	TRBV19	TRBJ2-2	TGTGCCAGTAGTTCGGCGTTGTATCATGGGACCGGGGAGCTGTTTTTT	CASSSALYHGTGELFF
few	.	TRBV3-1	TRBJ1-2	TGTGCCAGCAGCCAACCAAGGGTGGGAAACTATGGCTACACCTTC	CASSQPRVGNYGYTF
.	.	TRBV6-1	TRBJ1-1	TGTGCCAGCAGCAAAGGCGGAATGAACACTGAAGCTTTCTTT	CASSKGGMNTEAFF
.	TRBD1	TRBV7-3	TRBJ2-7	TGTGCCAGCACCAAACAGGGACAGGGGGAGAAGCAGTACTTC	CASTKQGQGEKQYF
many	TRBD2	TRBV12-3/TRBV12-4	TRBJ2-3	TGTGCCAGCAGTTTGTATTCTAGCGGGGGAGGCACAGATACGCAGTATTTT	CASSLYSSGGGTDTQYF
many	TRBD2	TRBV7-3	TRBJ2-3	TGTGCCAGCAGGTTTAGCGGGGGGACAGATACGCAGTATTTT	CASRFSGGTDTQYF
few	.	TRBV5-6	TRBJ1-2	TGTGCCAGCAGCTTAACAGACATCTATGGCTACACCTTC	CASSLTDIYGYTF
.	TRBD2	TRBV7-9	TRBJ2-1	TGTGCCAGCAGCCCCCCGACTAGCGGGGAAGAGCAGTTCTTC	CASSPPTSGEEQFF